The text below deals with one TCR beta chain. Original handling: Quantification of nucleated cells was approximated via reference gene primer amplification. Clones were sequenced by immunoSEQ multiplex PCR, and TCRdb holds only the in-frame ones, with some missing. V and J calls and clone size are given by that table; D and trimming were obtained from the DNA. The top ten clones hold over 12% of a sample with some 150,000 clones, 75% to 85% of them seen once. Participants were aged about 18 to 89 years, lived in 24 US areas, and enrolled virtually. Recovered status applied to Cohort 3 donors who had two consecutive negative PCRs. It also applied to those with clearance or with symptom resolution. Per germline, CDR1 SEHNR and CDR2 FQNEAQ (reference sequence). Trimming removed 2 bases from V and 3 bases from J, with 7 bases in between. This CDR3 is built from 13 residues. The source of the sample is a study of blood T cell repertoires in COVID-19. Study-level information: In each case, the material was cDNA or gDNA derived from T cells, B-cell-depleted T cells, or PBMCs.

This chain joins TRBV7-9 and TRBJ1-2, with D maybe TRBD1 (5 bases). The sequenced sample was PBMCs or T cells enriched from blood (not recorded which). The sequence was obtained from a middle-aged man who had recovered from COVID-19. The CDR3 DNA reads as TGTGCCAGCAGCTTATCGGGGGACTATGGCTACACCTTC. This gives the protein CASSLSGDYGYTF.